What follows are 16 T cell receptor beta chains derived from one specimen sequenced in a study of T cell responses to AZD1222 COVID-19 vaccine. The protocol was immunoSEQ multiplex PCR, while the TCRdb copy is restricted to in-frame clones and leaves out a portion. Here the sample spans about 110,000 clones, around 90% being singletons. The material was peripheral blood, obtained on day 0 of MenACWY control vaccination. Receptor source: an adult in good health.

J is TRBJ1-5 and V is TRBV7-8, with 9 bases that match TRBD1. The trim removed 5 bases at V and 6 bases at J, leaving 14 bases unmatched. The CDR3 runs to 17 residues. CDR1 is SGHVS and CDR2 is FQNEAQ in the germline V gene. CDR3 nucleotide sequence: TGTGCCAGCAGCGAAAGGACCGGGACAGGGAAGAGTCAGCCCCAGCATTTT. Protein product: CASSERTGTGKSQPQHF.

The chain carries TRBV6-5 and TRBJ1-2, with D hard to call. The CDR3 runs 12 residues. Germline-derived CDR1 and CDR2 are MNHEY and SVGAGI. V was cut by 0 bases and J by 8 bases, with 7 bases left in between. The CDR3 sequence is CASSYSTGGYTF. CDR3 bases: TGTGCCAGCAGTTACTCGACGGGCGGCTACACCTTC.

The chain couples TRBV6-5 to TRBJ2-7; TRBD1 or TRBD2 may be the D gene (5 bases each). This CDR3 has 13 residues. Deletions cut 5 bases from V and 3 bases from J, with 11 bases between. Germline V gives CDR1 MNHEY, CDR2 SVGAGI. This chain's CDR3 is CASSQAGSYEQYF. As DNA, the CDR3 is TGTGCCAGCAGTCAGGCAGGGAGCTACGAGCAGTACTTC.

The chain carries TRBV14 and TRBJ2-1, with 8 bases matching TRBD2. Germline values: CDR1 SGHDN, CDR2 FVKESK. The CDR3 spans 15 residues. V lost 4 bases, J lost 10 bases, and 12 bases stayed unmatched. In nucleotides, the CDR3 is TGTGCCAGCAGCCTGTTTTTCGCGGGGGGTGAAGAGCAGTTCTTC. As protein: CASSLFFAGGEEQFF.

This chain links TRBV5-1 with TRBJ2-1; possibly TRBD1 for D (5 bases). Germline CDR1 and CDR2: SGHRS and YFSETQ. Trimming removed 0 bases at V and 0 bases at J, with 7 bases between. The CDR3 is 15 residues long. CDR3 DNA: TGCGCCAGCAGCTTGGGACAGAGCTCCTACAATGAGCAGTTCTTC. Protein: CASSLGQSSYNEQFF. Drawing the rest from reference TRBV5-1 and TRBJ2-1, the complete variable domain is KAGVTQTPRYLIKTRGQQVTLSCSPISGHRSVSWYQQTPGQGLQFLFEYFSETQRNKGNFPGRFSGRQFSNSRSEMNVSTLELGDSALYLCASSLGQSSYNEQFFGPGTRLTVL.

This clone has just a few counts. The chain recombines TRBV23-1 with TRBJ2-7; D may be TRBD1 (5 bases). TRBV23-1 is labeled an ORF, and its function is uncertain. This CDR3 is built from 17 residues. V lost 0 bases to trimming and J lost 2 bases, with 17 bases between them. The DNA of the CDR3 is TGCGCCAGCAGTCAATCGAGTATTGGCACAGGTACCTACGAGCAGTACTTC. Translation: CASSQSSIGTGTYEQYF.

The chain links TRBV7-6 to TRBJ2-2, with 12 nucleotides matching TRBD2. The CDR3 runs 19 residues. Per the germline V gene, CDR1 is SGHVS and CDR2 is FNYEAQ. The V and J ends lost 2 bases and 5 bases, in that order; junction bases with no gene match: 12. This CDR3 reads CASSLPSSSGGAGTGELFF. The CDR3 bases are TGTGCCAGCAGCTTACCCAGCTCTAGCGGGGGGGCGGGAACCGGGGAGCTGTTTTTT.

The chain couples TRBV28 to TRBJ1-2; tentatively, D is TRBD1 (6 bases). V lost 5 bases and J lost 8, with 21 bases in between. The V gene's germline CDR1 is MDHEN and CDR2 SYDVKM. CDR3 size: 15 residues. The CDR3 nucleotides are TGTGCCAGCAGTGGACACTCAGGGGACCCTGTGGGCTACACCTTC. Protein sequence: CASSGHSGDPVGYTF.

This chain uses TRBV5-1 with TRBJ2-7, with D possibly TRBD1 on 6 matching bases. The germline V and J ends were trimmed by 2 bases and 0 bases, with 18 bases remaining between them. The CDR3 is 17 amino acids. Per the germline V gene, CDR1 is SGHRS and CDR2 is YFSETQ. As DNA, the CDR3 is TGCGCCAGCAGCTTAACGGTAGGGGGAGATTCCTCCTACGAGCAGTACTTC. Translating it yields CASSLTVGGDSSYEQYF.

V is TRBV4-2 and J is TRBJ1-1; D gene ambiguous. Germline V gives CDR1 LGHNA, CDR2 YNFKEQ. The CDR3 has 15 amino acids. Trimming pared 4 bases from V and 0 bases from J, leaving 12 bases between. CDR3 sequence: CASSPEVGVNTEAFF. The CDR3 DNA follows: TGTGCCAGCAGCCCCGAAGTCGGGGTGAACACTGAAGCTTTCTTT.

The gene calls are TRBV6-5 and TRBJ1-1; maybe TRBD1 (5 bases). CDR1 MNHEY and CDR2 SVGAGI come from the germline V gene. Between the trimmed V and J ends, which lost 8 bases and 5 bases, there was a span of 18 bases. The CDR3 spans 14 residues. The CDR3 loop reads CASAPAGGRTEAFF. CDR3 sequence (DNA): TGTGCCAGCGCCCCGGCCGGGGGACGGACTGAAGCTTTCTTT.

The genes are TRBV6-1 and TRBJ2-4, with a possible D match to TRBD1 (6 bases). The germline gives CDR1 MNHNS, CDR2 SASEGT. The germline V and J ends were trimmed by 3 bases and 8 bases, with 14 bases remaining between them. The CDR3 has 14 amino acids. CDR3 DNA: TGTGCCAGCAGTGATCTCAGGGGAAGGGACATTCAGTACTTC. Translating it yields CASSDLRGRDIQYF.

The chain recombines TRBV11-1 with TRBJ2-7; tentatively, D is TRBD2 (6 bases). This CDR3 region has 13 residues. With 3 bases removed from V and 7 bases from J, the gap between germline ends came to 13 bases. Germline assignment: CDR1 SGHAT and CDR2 FQDESV (reference sequence). CDR3 amino acids: CASSFEAGREQYF. CDR3 in DNA: TGTGCCAGCAGCTTTGAGGCGGGGAGAGAGCAGTACTTC.

V is TRBV7-2 and J is TRBJ1-2, with no clear D. Per germline, CDR1 SGHTA and CDR2 FQGNSA. This CDR3 has 14 residues. With 2 bases removed from V and 13 bases from J, the gap between germline ends came to 20 bases. In DNA form, the CDR3 reads TGTGCCAGCAGCTTAATGGGAGCCTCTGGGGATTGCACCTTC. Translation: CASSLMGASGDCTF. Full variable domain (outside the CDR3, taken from reference TRBV7-2 and TRBJ1-2): GAGVSQSPSNKVTEKGKDVELRCDPISGHTALYWYRQSLGQGLEFLIYFQGNSAPDKSGLPSDRFSAERTGGSVSTLTIQRTQQEDSAVYLCASSLMGASGDCTFGSGTRLTVV.

The V gene is TRBV2, the J gene TRBJ1-1; tentative D call: TRBD1 (5 bases). This CDR3 is 14 amino acids long. Trimming stripped 1 base from V and 5 bases from J, with 11 bases between. The germline V gene has CDR1 SNHLY and CDR2 FYNNEI. In DNA, the CDR3 is TGTGCCAGCAGTGAAGGGGGGGTACGAACTGAAGCTTTCTTT. Encoded protein: CASSEGGVRTEAFF.

The V and J genes are TRBV19 and TRBJ2-3, with D possibly TRBD1 on 5 matching bases. V lost 1 base to trimming and J lost 3 bases, with 11 bases between them. Germline assignment: CDR1 LNHDA and CDR2 SQIVND (reference sequence). There are 15 residues in the CDR3. The CDR3 here is CASSIGSRVTDTQYF. CDR3 nucleotide sequence: TGTGCCAGTAGTATAGGGAGCAGGGTGACAGATACGCAGTATTTT.